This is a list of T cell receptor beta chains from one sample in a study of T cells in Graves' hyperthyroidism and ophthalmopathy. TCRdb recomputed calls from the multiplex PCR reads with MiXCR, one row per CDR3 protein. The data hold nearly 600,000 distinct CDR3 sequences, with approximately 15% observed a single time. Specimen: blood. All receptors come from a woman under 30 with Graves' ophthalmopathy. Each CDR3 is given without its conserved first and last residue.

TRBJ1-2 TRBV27 ASSLWQGDYGYT
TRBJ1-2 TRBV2 ASIPDRGHGYT
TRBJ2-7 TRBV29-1 SVLDLEDTYEQY
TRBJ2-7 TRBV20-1 SARDRSGSSYEQY
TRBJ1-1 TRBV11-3 ASSLGQKSEAF
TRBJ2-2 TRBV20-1 SASANRAGELF
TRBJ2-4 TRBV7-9 ASSSVGTAKNIQY
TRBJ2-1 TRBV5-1 ASSLDSGLSSLDEQF
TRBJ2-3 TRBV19 ASSIILGVTTDTQY
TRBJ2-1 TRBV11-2 ASSDTTSGSLNEQF
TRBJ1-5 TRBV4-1 ASSQDFGTGAQPQH
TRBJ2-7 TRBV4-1 ASSQVISPEEQY
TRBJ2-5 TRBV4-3 ASSHLRGPQETQY
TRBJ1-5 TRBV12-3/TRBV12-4 ASSLGTGASQPQH
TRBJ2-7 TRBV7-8 ASSLGPRPSYEQY
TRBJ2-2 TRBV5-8 ASSLARGSTGELF
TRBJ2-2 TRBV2 ASSHGTGRDTGELF
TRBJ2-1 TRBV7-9 ASSLARILGREQF
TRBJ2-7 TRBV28 ASPPPTERDSYEQY
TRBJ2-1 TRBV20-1 SARAGSGRVYNEQF
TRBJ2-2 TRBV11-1 ASSLDTHLGELF
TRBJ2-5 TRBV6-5 ASSLRIPTGETQY
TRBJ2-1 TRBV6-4 ASSEASHNEQF
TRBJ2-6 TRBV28 ASSRRRQGYSGANVLT
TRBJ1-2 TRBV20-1 SARDLDREYGYT
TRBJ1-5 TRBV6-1 AASPQYSNQPQH
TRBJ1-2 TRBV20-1 SARSPKPGGTYYGYT
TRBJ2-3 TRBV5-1 ASSLSQGVNTDTQY
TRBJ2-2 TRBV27 ASSPLRTGELF
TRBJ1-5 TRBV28 AGRDRGDQPQH
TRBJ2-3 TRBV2 ASAGLQQY
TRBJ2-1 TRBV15 ATSRALAGYYNEQF
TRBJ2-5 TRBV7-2 ASSPRTGRFGETQY
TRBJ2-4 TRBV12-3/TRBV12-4 ASSSSGRQSKNIQY
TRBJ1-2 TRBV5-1 ASSLDGIPNYGYT
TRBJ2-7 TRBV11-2 ASSLGTGQGINEQY
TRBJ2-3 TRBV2 ASTPLGTQGADTQY
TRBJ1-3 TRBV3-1 ASSQAGTVSGNTIY
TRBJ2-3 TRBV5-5 ASSLRLGTDTQY
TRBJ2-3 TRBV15 ATSSSGGTDTQY